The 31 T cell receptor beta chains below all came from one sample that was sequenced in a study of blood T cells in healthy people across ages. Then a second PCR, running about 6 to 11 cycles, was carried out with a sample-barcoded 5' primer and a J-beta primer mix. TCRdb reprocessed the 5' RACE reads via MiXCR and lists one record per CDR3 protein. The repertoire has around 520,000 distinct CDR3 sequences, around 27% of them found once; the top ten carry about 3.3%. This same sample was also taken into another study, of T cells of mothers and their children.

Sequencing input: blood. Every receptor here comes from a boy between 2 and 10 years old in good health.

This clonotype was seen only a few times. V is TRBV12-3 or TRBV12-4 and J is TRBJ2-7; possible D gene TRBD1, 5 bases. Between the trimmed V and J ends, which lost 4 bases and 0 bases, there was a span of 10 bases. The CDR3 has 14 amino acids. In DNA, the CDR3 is TGTGCCAGCAGTTCGCACAGGAGCTCCTACGAGCAGTACTTC. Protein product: CASSSHRSSYEQYF.

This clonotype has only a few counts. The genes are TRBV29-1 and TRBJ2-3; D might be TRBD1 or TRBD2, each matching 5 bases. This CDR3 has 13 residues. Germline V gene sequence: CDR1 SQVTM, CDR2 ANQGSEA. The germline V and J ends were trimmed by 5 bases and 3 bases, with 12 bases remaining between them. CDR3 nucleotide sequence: TGCAGCGTTACCGGGACGATTACAGATACGCAGTATTTT. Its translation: CSVTGTITDTQYF.

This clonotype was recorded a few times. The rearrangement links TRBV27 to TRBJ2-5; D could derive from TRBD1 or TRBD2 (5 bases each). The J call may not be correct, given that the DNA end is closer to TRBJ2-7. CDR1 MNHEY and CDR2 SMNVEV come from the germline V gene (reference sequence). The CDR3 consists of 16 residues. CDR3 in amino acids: CASSLGSGTGTYEQYF. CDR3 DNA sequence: TGTGCCAGCAGTTTGGGATCCGGGACGGGGACCTACGAGCAGTACTTC.

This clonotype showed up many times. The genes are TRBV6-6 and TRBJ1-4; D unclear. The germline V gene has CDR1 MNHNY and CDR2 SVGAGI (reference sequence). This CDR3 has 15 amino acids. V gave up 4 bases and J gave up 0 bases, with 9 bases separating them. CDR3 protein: CASSSRPPTNEKLFF. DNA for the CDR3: TGTGCCAGCAGTTCTCGCCCGCCAACTAATGAAAAACTGTTTTTT.

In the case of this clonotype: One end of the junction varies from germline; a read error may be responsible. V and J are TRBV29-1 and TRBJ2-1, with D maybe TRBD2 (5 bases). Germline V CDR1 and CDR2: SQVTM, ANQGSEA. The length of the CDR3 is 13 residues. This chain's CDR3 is CSVEGRRIDEQFF. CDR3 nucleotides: TGTAGCGTTGAAGGCAGGAGGATCGATGAGCAGTTCTTC.

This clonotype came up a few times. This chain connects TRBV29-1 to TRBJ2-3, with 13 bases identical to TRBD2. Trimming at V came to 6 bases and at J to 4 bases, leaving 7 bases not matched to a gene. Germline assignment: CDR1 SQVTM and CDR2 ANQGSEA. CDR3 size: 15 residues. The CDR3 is CSVGATSGGADTQYF. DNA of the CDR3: TGCAGCGTGGGGGCTACTAGCGGGGGGGCAGATACGCAGTATTTT.

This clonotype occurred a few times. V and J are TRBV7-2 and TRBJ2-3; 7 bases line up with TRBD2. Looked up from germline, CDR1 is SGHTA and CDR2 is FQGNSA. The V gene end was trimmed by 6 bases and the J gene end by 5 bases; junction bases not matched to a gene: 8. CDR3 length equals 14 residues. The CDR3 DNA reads TGTGCCAGCAGTTCCAGCGGGGCAAGAGATACGCAGTATTTT. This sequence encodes CASSSSGARDTQYF. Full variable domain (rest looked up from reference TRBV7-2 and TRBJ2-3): GAGVSQSPSNKVTEKGKDVELRCDPISGHTALYWYRQSLGQGLEFLIYFQGNSAPDKSGLPSDRFSAERTGGSVSTLTIQRTQQEDSAVYLCASSSSGARDTQYFGPGTRLTVL.

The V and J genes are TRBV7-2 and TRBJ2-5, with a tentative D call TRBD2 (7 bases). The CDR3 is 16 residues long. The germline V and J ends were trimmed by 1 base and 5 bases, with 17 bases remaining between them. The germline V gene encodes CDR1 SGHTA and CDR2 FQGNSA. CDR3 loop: CASSLGFGGGGETQYF. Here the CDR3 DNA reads TGTGCCAGCAGCTTAGGATTCGGCGGGGGCGGGGAGACCCAGTACTTC.

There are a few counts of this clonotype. DNA of the CDR3: TGCAGCGGCAGGGGGGGTAGGAACACTGAAGCTTTCTTT. Residues: CSGRGGRNTEAFF. The chain recombines TRBV29-1 with TRBJ1-1; 7 nucleotides align to TRBD1. V lost 7 bases and J lost 1; bases outside the gene matches: 6. The CDR3 has 13 amino acids. Germline CDR1 and CDR2: SQVTM and ANQGSEA.

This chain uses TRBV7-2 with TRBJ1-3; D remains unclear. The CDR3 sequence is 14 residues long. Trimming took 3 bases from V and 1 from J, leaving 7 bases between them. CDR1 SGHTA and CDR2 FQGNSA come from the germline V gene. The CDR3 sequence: CASSLAKSGNTIYF. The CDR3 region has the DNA TGTGCCAGCAGCTTGGCAAAGTCTGGAAACACCATATATTTT. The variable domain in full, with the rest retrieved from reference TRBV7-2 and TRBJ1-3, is GAGVSQSPSNKVTEKGKDVELRCDPISGHTALYWYRQSLGQGLEFLIYFQGNSAPDKSGLPSDRFSAERTGGSVSTLTIQRTQQEDSAVYLCASSLAKSGNTIYFGEGSWLTVV.

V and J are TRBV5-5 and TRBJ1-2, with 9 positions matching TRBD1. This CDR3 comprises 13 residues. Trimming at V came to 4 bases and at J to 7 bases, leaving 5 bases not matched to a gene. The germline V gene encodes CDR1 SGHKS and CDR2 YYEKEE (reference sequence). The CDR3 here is CASSADRGSGYTF. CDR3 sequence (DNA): TGTGCCAGCAGCGCCGACAGGGGGTCTGGCTACACCTTC.

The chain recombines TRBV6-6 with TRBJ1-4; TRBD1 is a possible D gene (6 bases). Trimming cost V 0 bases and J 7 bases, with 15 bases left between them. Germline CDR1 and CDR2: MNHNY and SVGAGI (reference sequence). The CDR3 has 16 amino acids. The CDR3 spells CASSYSTGGGSEKLFF. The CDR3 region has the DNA TGTGCCAGCAGTTACTCGACGGGAGGGGGTAGTGAAAAACTGTTTTTT.

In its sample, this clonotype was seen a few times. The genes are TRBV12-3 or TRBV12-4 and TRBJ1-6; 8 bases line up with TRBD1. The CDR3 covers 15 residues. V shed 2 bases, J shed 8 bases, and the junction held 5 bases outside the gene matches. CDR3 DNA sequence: TGTGCCAGCAGTTTATCCGACAGGGGTTATTCACCCCTCCACTTT. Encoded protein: CASSLSDRGYSPLHF.

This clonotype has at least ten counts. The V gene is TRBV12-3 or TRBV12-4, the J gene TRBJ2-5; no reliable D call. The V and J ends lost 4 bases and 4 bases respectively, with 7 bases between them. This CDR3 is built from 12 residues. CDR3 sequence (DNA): TGTGCCAGCAGTTCCCGGGTAGAGACCCAGTACTTC. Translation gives CASSSRVETQYF.

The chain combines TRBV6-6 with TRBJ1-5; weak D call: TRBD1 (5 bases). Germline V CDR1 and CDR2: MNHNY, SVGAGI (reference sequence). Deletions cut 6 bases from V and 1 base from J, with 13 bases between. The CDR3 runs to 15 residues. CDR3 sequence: CASRPQGGSNQPQHF. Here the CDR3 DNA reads TGTGCCAGCAGGCCCCAGGGAGGCAGCAATCAGCCCCAGCATTTT.

The CDR3 DNA follows: TGTGCCACCAGTGACCAACAAGAGACCCAGTACTTC. Protein product: CATSDQQETQYF. The chain combines TRBV24-1 with TRBJ2-5; D remains unclear. The ends were cut back, 4 bases at V and 2 bases at J, with 4 bases in the middle. The CDR3 spans 12 residues. From germline, CDR1 is KGHDR and CDR2 SFDVKD.

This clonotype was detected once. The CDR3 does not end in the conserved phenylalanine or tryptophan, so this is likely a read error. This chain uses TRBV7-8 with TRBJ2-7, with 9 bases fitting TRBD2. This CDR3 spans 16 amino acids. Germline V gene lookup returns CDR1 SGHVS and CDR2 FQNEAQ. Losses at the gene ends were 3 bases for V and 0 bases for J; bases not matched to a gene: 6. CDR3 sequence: CASSFFLSGGSYEQYL. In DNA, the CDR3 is TGTGCCAGCAGCTTCTTCCTTAGCGGGGGCTCCTACGAGCAGTACCTC.

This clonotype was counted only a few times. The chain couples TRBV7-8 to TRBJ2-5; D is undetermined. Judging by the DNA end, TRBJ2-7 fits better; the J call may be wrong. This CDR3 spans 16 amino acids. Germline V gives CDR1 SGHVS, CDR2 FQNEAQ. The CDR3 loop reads CASSSLPAASPHEQYF. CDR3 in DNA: TGTGCCAGCAGCTCCCTACCTGCGGCGTCTCCCCACGAGCAGTACTTC.

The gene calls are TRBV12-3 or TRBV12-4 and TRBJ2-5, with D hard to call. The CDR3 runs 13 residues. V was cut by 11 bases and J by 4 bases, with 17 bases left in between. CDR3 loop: CAVSVAGRETQYF. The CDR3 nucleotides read TGTGCCGTGAGTGTTGCAGGCAGAGAGACCCAGTACTTC.

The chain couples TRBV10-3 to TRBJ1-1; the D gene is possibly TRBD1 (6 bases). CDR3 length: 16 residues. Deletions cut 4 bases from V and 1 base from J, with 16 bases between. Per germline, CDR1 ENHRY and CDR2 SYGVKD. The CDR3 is CAISGGGGRGNTEAFF. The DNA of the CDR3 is TGTGCCATCAGTGGAGGGGGAGGAAGAGGGAACACTGAAGCTTTCTTT.

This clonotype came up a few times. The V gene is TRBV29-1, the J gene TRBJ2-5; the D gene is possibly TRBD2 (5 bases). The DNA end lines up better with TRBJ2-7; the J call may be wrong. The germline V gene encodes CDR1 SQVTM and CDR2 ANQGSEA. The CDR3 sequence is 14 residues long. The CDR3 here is CSRPRPRRSYEQYF. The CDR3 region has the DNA TGCAGCCGCCCGAGGCCCAGGAGGTCCTACGAGCAGTACTTC.

The CDR3 DNA sequence: TGTGCCAGCAGCCCCGACCGGGACAGGGTTGGTACCTTC. It specifies CASSPDRDRVGTF. The V call is TRBV12-3 or TRBV12-4, the J call TRBJ1-2; 9 nucleotides match TRBD1. This CDR3 region has 13 residues. With 6 bases clipped from V and 14 bases from J, the junction kept 13 bases outside the gene matches.

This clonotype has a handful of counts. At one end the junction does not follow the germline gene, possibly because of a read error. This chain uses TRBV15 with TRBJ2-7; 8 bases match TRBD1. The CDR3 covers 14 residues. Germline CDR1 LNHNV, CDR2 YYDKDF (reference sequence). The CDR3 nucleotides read TGTACCACCAGACAGGGGTCGGGAACCTACGAGCAGTACTTC. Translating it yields CTTRQGSGTYEQYF.

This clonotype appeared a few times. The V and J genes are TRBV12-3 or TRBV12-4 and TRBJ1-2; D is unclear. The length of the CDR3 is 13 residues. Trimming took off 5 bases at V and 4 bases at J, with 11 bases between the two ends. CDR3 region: CASSLGVSYGYTF. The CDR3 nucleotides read TGTGCCAGCAGTCTCGGTGTGTCCTATGGCTACACCTTC.

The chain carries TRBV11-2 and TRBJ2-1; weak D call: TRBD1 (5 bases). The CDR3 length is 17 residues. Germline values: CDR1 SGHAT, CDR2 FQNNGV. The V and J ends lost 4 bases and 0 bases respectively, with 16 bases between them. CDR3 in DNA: TGTGCCAGCAGCTACGCGGACATCTGGGGCTCCTACAATGAGCAGTTCTTC. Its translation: CASSYADIWGSYNEQFF. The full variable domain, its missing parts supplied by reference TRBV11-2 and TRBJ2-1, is EAGVAQSPRYKIIEKRQSVAFWCNPISGHATLYWYQQILGQGPKLLIQFQNNGVVDDSQLPKDRFSAERLKGVDSTLKIQPAKLEDSAVYLCASSYADIWGSYNEQFFGPGTRLTVL.

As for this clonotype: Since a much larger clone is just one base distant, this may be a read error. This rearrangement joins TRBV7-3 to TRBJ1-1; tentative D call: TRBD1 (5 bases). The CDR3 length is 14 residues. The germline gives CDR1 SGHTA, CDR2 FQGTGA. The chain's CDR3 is CASSLGGASTEPFF. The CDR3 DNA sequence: TGTGCCAGCAGCTTAGGGGGAGCAAGCACTGAACCTTTCTTT.

The CDR3 loop is CASSLGTSGSPTDTQYF. In DNA form, the CDR3 reads TGCGCCAGCAGCTTGGGGACTAGCGGGAGTCCCACAGATACGCAGTATTTT. V is TRBV5-1 and J is TRBJ2-3; TRBD2 agrees at 13 bases. Germline V gives CDR1 SGHRS, CDR2 YFSETQ. V trimming: 0 bases; J trimming: 2 bases; junction bases outside the gene matches: 3. The CDR3 length is 17 residues.

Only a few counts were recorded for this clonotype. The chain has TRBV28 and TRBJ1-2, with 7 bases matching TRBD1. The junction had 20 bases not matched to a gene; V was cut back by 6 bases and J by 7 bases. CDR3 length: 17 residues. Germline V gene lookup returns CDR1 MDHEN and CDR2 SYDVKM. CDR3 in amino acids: CASSSRAWGGGTGGYTF. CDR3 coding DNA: TGTGCCAGCAGCTCCCGAGCCTGGGGAGGGGGCACAGGTGGCTACACCTTC.

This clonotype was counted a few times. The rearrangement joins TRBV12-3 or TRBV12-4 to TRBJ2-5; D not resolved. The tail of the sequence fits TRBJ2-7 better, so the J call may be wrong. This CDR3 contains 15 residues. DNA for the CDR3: TGTGCCAGCAGTTTACGGGTCCTACACTTGTACGAGCAGTACTTC. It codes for CASSLRVLHLYEQYF.

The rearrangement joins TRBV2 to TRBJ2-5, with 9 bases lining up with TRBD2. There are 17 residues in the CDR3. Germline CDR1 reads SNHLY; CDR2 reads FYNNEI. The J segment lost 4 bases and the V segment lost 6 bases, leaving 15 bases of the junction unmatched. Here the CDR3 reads CASRDKRGTSWVETQYF. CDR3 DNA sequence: TGTGCCAGCAGAGATAAACGGGGGACTAGCTGGGTAGAGACCCAGTACTTC.

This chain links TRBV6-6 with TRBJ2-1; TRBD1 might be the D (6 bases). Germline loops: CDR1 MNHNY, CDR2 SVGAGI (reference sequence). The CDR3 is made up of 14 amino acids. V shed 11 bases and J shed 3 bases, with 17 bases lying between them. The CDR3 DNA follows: TGTGCCGGAGCCCCCAGGGGTTTCTACAATGAGCAGTTCTTC. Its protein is CAGAPRGFYNEQFF.